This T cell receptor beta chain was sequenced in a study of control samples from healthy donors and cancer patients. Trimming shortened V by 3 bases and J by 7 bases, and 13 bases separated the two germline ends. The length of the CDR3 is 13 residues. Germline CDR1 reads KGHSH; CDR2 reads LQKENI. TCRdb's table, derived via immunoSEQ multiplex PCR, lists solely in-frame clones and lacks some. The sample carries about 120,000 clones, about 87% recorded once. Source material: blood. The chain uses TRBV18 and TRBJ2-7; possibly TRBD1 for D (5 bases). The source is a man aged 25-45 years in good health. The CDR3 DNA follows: TGTGCCAGCTCACCCCTGGGGCAGGGAGAGCAGTACTTC. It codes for CASSPLGQGEQYF.